This T cell receptor beta chain appears in the sequencing data of a study of beta chain features in type 1 diabetes listed by TCRdb under 2018. Regarding the complete study: No differences in mean age, gender distribution, total cell number or subset yield were found between patients and healthy donors. In the study, recently diagnosed type 1 diabetes patients and matched healthy donors were compared on the TCRB repertoires of their sorted circulating CD4+ T cell subsets. Regulatory and stem cell-like memory subsets were obtained from only 8 patients and about 8 healthy donors, while naive and central memory subsets were obtained from all 30 or so donors. A total of 90 million to 140 million sorted cells were examined across all samples, and RNA yield correlated strongly with the number of cells per subset. On the study overall, not on this receptor specifically: At VDJ recombination sites, type 1 diabetes patients had fewer insertions and more deleted nucleotides, which implies abnormalities in thymic rearrangement. Type 1 diabetes patients showed a moderate but significant shortening of TCRB CDR3 length in all four CD4+ subsets. The naive, central memory and regulatory TCRB repertoires appeared to resemble one another more closely among patients than among healthy donors. Because the HLA sub-analyses included only small numbers of individuals, any influence of HLA type on TCRB rearrangement was left unresolved. PCR might favor shorter templates, but patient and control samples were amplified and corrected together, so any skew would affect both groups equally. Because cDNA rather than genomic DNA was sequenced, highly expressing activated cells could have been over-represented, although no difference in activation and CD3 levels was found between groups.

Worth noting for this clone: Its antigen has not been determined. No much larger clone is present one base from it, and per-base qualities are unavailable.

The High Capacity cDNA Reverse Transcription Kit was used to reverse transcribe all of the isolated RNA, meaning that expressed TCRB transcripts were what got sequenced. Deep immunoSEQ sequencing was applied to naive, central memory and regulatory T cell samples, giving an average of approximately 4 million total reads per sample. Sorted cells were lysed in RLT buffer and RNA was extracted with DNase-treated RNeasy Micro or Mini kits, depending on cell number. To prevent cross-contamination, every cell subset was processed on its own, while patient and healthy donor samples were processed together. Using the immunoSEQ multiplex PCR, TCRB sequences were amplified from cDNA into 87-bp fragments spanning the CDR3 region. The amplicons were sequenced using the Illumina HiSeq platform. As for the original processing: Synthetic template baselines were used to correct PCR bias computationally, reads within Hamming distance 2 were collapsed together, and singletons that could not be merged were discarded. Reads were aligned against IMGT so that V, D and J genes, CDR3 length and insertions or deletions at six rearrangement sites could be assigned. Within each subset, clonotype counts were normalized to the number of sorted cells before true diversity and Gini coefficients were calculated with the tcR R package. Repertoire sharing was quantified using the overlap coefficient calculated on TCRB nucleotide sequences. As a proxy for the pre-selection repertoire, out-of-frame TCRB sequences from naive cells were analyzed. TCRdb took this table from immuneACCESS and kept in-frame rearrangements with V and J called. Such tables lack part of the clones; where checked against another copy, unresolved V genes explain under half of the gap, and the rest is unexplained. V and J calls plus clone size are reproduced from that table; the DNA served to infer D and trimming. The sample table holds around 280,000 clones, of which about 15% were seen once. Less than 0.02% of the sample comes from the top ten.

A single peripheral blood draw of around 120 mL on average was collected from each donor into heparinised tubes. A BD FACSAria II and a panel including CD45RO, CCR7, CD25, CD127, CD95 and CD27 were used to sort naive, central memory, regulatory and stem cell-like memory CD4+ T cells. Purity was above 95% for every sorted population. PBMCs were isolated right away by Lymphoprep density gradient centrifugation and were stained directly, without culture. To minimize batch effects, samples were stained and sorted in pairs, one healthy donor with one patient per experiment. The receptor comes from a man aged 18 to 29 with type 1 diabetes. What was sequenced was naive CD4+ T cells from blood. This specimen's cell subset or site label, interpreted: true naive CD4+ T cells.

The CDR3 reads CASSNLAGGLTDTQYF. The nucleotide sequence is given as TGTGCCAGCAGCAACCTAGCGGGGGGGCTGACAGATACGCAGTATTTT. The chain is encoded by TRBV11-3 joined to TRBJ2-3; 12 of the junction bases match TRBD2. Reading from cysteine to phenylalanine, the CDR3 counts 16 amino acids. Solely the CDR3 DNA is kept, with 48 bases framed from the first base. V lost 5 bases and J lost 3 bases, and the count of bases not matched to a germline gene is 6. Via the germline V gene, CDR1 is SGHNT and CDR2 YENEEA. Reference TRBV11-3 and TRBJ2-3 genes cover what lies past the CDR3, so the full variable domain is EAGVVQSPRYKIIEKKQPVAFWCNPISGHNTLYWYLQNLGQGPELLIRYENEEAVDDSQLPKDRFSAERLKGVDSTLKIQPAELGDSAVYLCASSNLAGGLTDTQYFGPGTRLTVL.